One T cell receptor beta chain is described in this entry. This record comes from a study of T cell changes during pregnancy in multiple sclerosis. The CDR3 runs 16 residues. From germline, CDR1 is MDHEN and CDR2 SYDVKM. Trimming took 7 bases from V and 9 from J; bases not matched to a gene: 18. Using immunoSEQ multiplex PCR, the repertoire was profiled, and TCRdb retains in-frame clones only, with some absent. This sample has under 60,000 clones, with approximately 94% found just once. The TCR originated in a female donor with multiple sclerosis, enrolled in a pregnancy study. Sample: CD4+ T cells from peripheral blood mononuclear cells, taken in the third trimester of pregnancy. The chain employs TRBV28 and TRBJ2-1, with 7 bases aligning to TRBD2. CDR3 DNA: TGTGCCAGCAACGAACTCGGGGGGAGGGCCCCCTCTGAGCAGTTCTTC. This translates into CASNELGGRAPSEQFF. Full variable domain (missing parts from reference TRBV28 and TRBJ2-1): DVKVTQSSRYLVKRTGEKVFLECVQDMDHENMFWYRQDPGLGLRLIYFSYDVKMKEKGDIPEGYSVSREKKERFSLILESASTNQTSMYLCASNELGGRAPSEQFFGPGTRLTVL.